Below, 30 T cell receptor beta chains from the same sample are listed, as sequenced in a study of identical twins. TCRdb ran MiXCR on the 5' RACE reads and lists one entry per CDR3 protein. The sample yields hundreds of thousands of distinct CDR3 sequences, 15% to 20% seen once. These data were also filed under a second study, of T cells expressing NK-cell markers.

What was sequenced was PBMCs. These receptors were taken from a woman aged 18-29 years in good health.

This clonotype was counted a few times. This chain links TRBV12-3 or TRBV12-4 with TRBJ1-5; maybe TRBD1 (5 bases). The CDR3 is 14 amino acids. The V gene lost 1 base and the J gene lost 4 bases, with 8 bases spanning the gap. CDR3 in amino acids: CASSLGQMNQPQHF. CDR3 DNA: TGTGCCAGCAGTTTAGGACAGATGAATCAGCCCCAGCATTTT.

This chain connects TRBV7-2 to TRBJ2-5, with a possible D match to TRBD2 (6 bases). The CDR3 consists of 13 residues. CDR1 and CDR2 (germline): SGHTA, FQGNSA. V lost 4 bases and J 7 bases, leaving 13 bases between the germline ends. CDR3 amino acids: CASSSNLGGTQYF. DNA of the CDR3: TGTGCCAGCAGCTCAAATCTCGGGGGGACCCAGTACTTC. The full variable domain, rest sourced from reference TRBV7-2 and TRBJ2-5, is GAGVSQSPSNKVTEKGKDVELRCDPISGHTALYWYRQSLGQGLEFLIYFQGNSAPDKSGLPSDRFSAERTGGSVSTLTIQRTQQEDSAVYLCASSSNLGGTQYFGPGTRLLVL.

This chain links TRBV7-2 with TRBJ2-5; TRBD2 matches at 7 bases. CDR1 and CDR2 (germline): SGHTA, FQGNSA. The CDR3 length is 14 residues. The trim removed 5 bases at V and 4 bases at J, leaving 7 bases unmatched. CDR3 protein: CASSRDYWGETQYF. Here the CDR3 DNA reads TGTGCCAGCAGCCGGGACTACTGGGGAGAGACCCAGTACTTC.

The sample holds a few counts of this clonotype. This sequence joins TRBV29-1 and TRBJ2-7, with 11 bases aligning to TRBD2. The CDR3 is 13 amino acids. Germline V CDR1 and CDR2: SQVTM, ANQGSEA. With 5 bases clipped from V and 4 bases from J, the junction kept 4 bases outside the gene matches. The CDR3 coding sequence is TGCAGCGTTACGGGACTAGCGGAATACGAGCAGTACTTC. Its protein product is CSVTGLAEYEQYF.

This chain uses TRBV12-3 or TRBV12-4 with TRBJ1-5; D is unresolved. The CDR3 totals 12 residues. V shed 7 bases and J shed 6 bases, with 10 bases lying between them. This CDR3 reads CASTHLLQPQHF. The CDR3 DNA sequence: TGTGCCAGCACCCACCTTCTTCAGCCCCAGCATTTT.

This chain connects TRBV5-1 to TRBJ2-1, with 11 bases fitting TRBD2. The CDR3 sequence is 15 residues long. V gave up 3 bases and J gave up 9 bases; unmatched junction bases: 8. Looked up from germline, CDR1 is SGHRS and CDR2 is YFSETQ. This CDR3 reads CASSSTLAGASEQFF. Written as DNA, the CDR3 is TGCGCCAGCAGCTCCACACTAGCGGGAGCCAGTGAGCAGTTCTTC.

This clonotype has only a few counts. This rearrangement joins TRBV7-2 to TRBJ2-7, with TRBD2 as a possible D gene (5 bases). Germline CDR1 and CDR2: SGHTA and FQGNSA. Trimming shortened V by 0 bases and J by 0 bases, and 12 bases separated the two germline ends. CDR3 length: 16 residues. The CDR3 loop reads CASSLAPDSSSYEQYF. CDR3 DNA sequence: TGTGCCAGCAGCTTAGCCCCGGACTCAAGCTCCTACGAGCAGTACTTC. Full variable domain (rest looked up from reference TRBV7-2 and TRBJ2-7): GAGVSQSPSNKVTEKGKDVELRCDPISGHTALYWYRQSLGQGLEFLIYFQGNSAPDKSGLPSDRFSAERTGGSVSTLTIQRTQQEDSAVYLCASSLAPDSSSYEQYFGPGTRLTVT.

This clonotype has a handful of counts. V is TRBV20-1 and J is TRBJ2-7, with a possible D match to TRBD2 (6 bases). This CDR3 has 12 amino acids. The germline CDR1 and CDR2 sequences are DFQATT and SNEGSKA (reference sequence). V was shortened by 7 bases and J by 5 bases, with 15 bases between the two germline ends. The CDR3 DNA reads TGCAGTGGGGGGAGGACTTCCAACGAGCAGTACTTC. Its protein is CSGGRTSNEQYF.

This chain connects TRBV10-3 to TRBJ2-3, with D perhaps matching TRBD1 (5 bases). The CDR3 consists of 16 residues. The germline V gene has CDR1 ENHRY and CDR2 SYGVKD. The V and J ends lost 0 bases and 4 bases respectively, with 14 bases between them. The CDR3 DNA reads TGTGCCATCAGTGAGTCTAGGCAGGGCCGTCCAGATACGCAGTATTTT. It codes for CAISESRQGRPDTQYF.

Only a few counts were recorded for this clonotype. J is TRBJ1-1 and V is TRBV3-1; D gene unclear. Germline-derived CDR1 and CDR2 are LGHDT and YNNKEL (reference sequence). Trimming removed 1 base at V and 9 bases at J, with 27 bases between. The CDR3 runs to 18 residues. CDR3 amino acids: CASSQVRLGTRFYLQAFF. For the CDR3, the DNA is TGTGCCAGCAGCCAAGTCAGGCTCGGCACCCGCTTCTACTTACAAGCTTTCTTT.

This clonotype was detected only a few times. This chain uses TRBV5-1 with TRBJ2-1, with 12 bases aligning to TRBD2. CDR1 is SGHRS and CDR2 is YFSETQ in the germline V gene. This CDR3 comprises 16 residues. Trimming cost V 4 bases and J 4 bases; bases outside gene matches: 6. CDR3 sequence reads: CASSALLAGGYNEQFF. CDR3 bases: TGCGCCAGCAGCGCACTTCTAGCGGGGGGGTACAATGAGCAGTTCTTC.

The V gene is TRBV9, the J gene TRBJ2-7; tentative D call: TRBD2 (5 bases). Trimming shortened V by 6 bases and J by 5 bases, and 21 bases separated the two germline ends. Per the germline V gene, CDR1 is SGDLS and CDR2 is YYNGEE. This CDR3 is built from 15 residues. In DNA form, the CDR3 reads TGTGCCAGCACCCCCGGGTGGGGAGTTGGACACGAGCAGTACTTC. Its protein product is CASTPGWGVGHEQYF. Looking up the rest from reference TRBV9 and TRBJ2-7 gives the full variable domain: DSGVTQTPKHLITATGQRVTLRCSPRSGDLSVYWYQQSLDQGLQFLIQYYNGEERAKGNILERFSAQQFPDLHSELNLSSLELGDSALYFCASTPGWGVGHEQYFGPGTRLTVT.

V usage is TRBV7-8 and J usage is TRBJ2-3; D ambiguous. Germline V gives CDR1 SGHVS, CDR2 FQNEAQ. CDR3 length: 16 amino acids. V was clipped by 6 bases and J by 2 bases, with 18 bases between them. The CDR3 DNA is TGTGCCAGCAGGCCTCTCAGTCACGGAAACACAGATACGCAGTATTTT. Amino acid sequence: CASRPLSHGNTDTQYF.

The V and J genes are TRBV27 and TRBJ2-2; 10 positions agree with TRBD2. The J segment lost 4 bases and the V segment lost 6 bases, leaving 5 bases of the junction unmatched. The CDR3 is made up of 15 amino acids. Germline V CDR1 and CDR2: MNHEY, SMNVEV (reference sequence). CDR3: CASSETSGATGELFF. The DNA for the CDR3 is TGTGCCAGCAGCGAAACTAGCGGGGCCACCGGGGAGCTGTTTTTT.

This clonotype has a handful of counts. The chain couples TRBV7-8 to TRBJ2-5; D gene unclear. CDR3 length: 15 amino acids. The ends were cut back, 5 bases at V and 1 base at J, with 14 bases in the middle. The germline CDR1 and CDR2 sequences are SGHVS and FQNEAQ. CDR3 sequence reads: CASSPRIRVQETQYF. The CDR3 DNA reads TGTGCCAGCAGCCCAAGGATCCGGGTCCAAGAGACCCAGTACTTC.

The J gene is TRBJ2-1, the V gene TRBV29-1; TRBD1 matches at 7 bases. CDR1 is SQVTM, CDR2 ANQGSEA, per germline. Germline trimming cut 5 bases from V and 3 bases from J; bases unmatched to any gene: 13. This CDR3 region has 16 residues. Here the CDR3 reads CSVKNPGQTYYNEQFF. DNA of the CDR3: TGCAGCGTTAAAAATCCGGGACAGACCTACTACAATGAGCAGTTCTTC.

The V and J genes are TRBV12-5 and TRBJ2-2, with 7 bases that match TRBD1. Germline V gives CDR1 LGHNT, CDR2 FRNRAP. V shed 1 base and J 0 bases; nucleotides not matched to a gene: 5. The CDR3 sequence is 17 residues long. DNA for the CDR3: TGTGCTAGTGGTTTGGGCTCCAGGGGGTCGAACACCGGGGAGCTGTTTTTT. Protein sequence: CASGLGSRGSNTGELFF.

The chain employs TRBV5-1 and TRBJ2-5; D is perhaps TRBD1 (5 bases). The V gene lost 5 bases and the J gene lost 9 bases, with 14 bases spanning the gap. CDR3 length equals 12 residues. The germline gives CDR1 SGHRS, CDR2 YFSETQ. The DNA for the CDR3 is TGCGCCAGCAGTATGGGAATGGGGCCCCAGTACTTC. Protein sequence: CASSMGMGPQYF.

The chain combines TRBV12-3 or TRBV12-4 with TRBJ2-3; a weak D match, TRBD2 (5 bases). The CDR3 has 15 residues. The V and J ends lost 6 bases and 2 bases respectively, with 15 bases between them. The CDR3 here is CASSPTTSITDTQYF. DNA for the CDR3: TGTGCCAGCAGCCCGACTACCAGTATCACAGATACGCAGTATTTT.

This clonotype showed up just a few times. The chain joins TRBV14 to TRBJ2-1; 8 bases line up with TRBD2. The ends lost 1 base at V and 6 bases at J; junction bases unmatched: 11. The CDR3 length is 17 residues. Per the germline V gene, CDR1 is SGHDN and CDR2 is FVKESK. In nucleotides, the CDR3 is TGTGCCAGCAGCCAAGCCCTATTAGCGGGAATCCCCAATGAGCAGTTCTTC. Residues: CASSQALLAGIPNEQFF.

The table lists this clonotype with a few counts. V and J are TRBV6-5 and TRBJ2-7; the D is unclear. The CDR3 loop spans 13 amino acids. The V gene lost 0 bases and the J gene lost 3 bases, with 6 bases spanning the gap. In germline, CDR1 is MNHEY, CDR2 SVGAGI. This CDR3 reads CASSYSTNYEQYF. The CDR3 nucleotides read TGTGCCAGCAGTTACTCGACAAACTACGAGCAGTACTTC.

This chain connects TRBV30 to TRBJ2-5, with unresolved D. Germline CDR1 and CDR2: GTSNPN and SVGIG (reference sequence). The ends were cut back, 2 bases at V and 1 base at J, with 8 bases in the middle. CDR3 length equals 13 residues. The CDR3 region has the DNA TGTGCCTGGAGTCGACGGACCCAAGAGACCCAGTACTTC. Translated, it gives CAWSRRTQETQYF.

The J gene is TRBJ2-7, the V gene TRBV5-1; 10 nucleotides agree with TRBD1. Losses at the gene ends were 5 bases for V and 4 bases for J; bases not matched to a gene: 6. CDR1 and CDR2 from the germline V gene are SGHRS and YFSETQ. This CDR3 is 14 amino acids long. CDR3 DNA sequence: TGCGCCAGCAGGGACAGGGGGAAAGGATACGAGCAGTACTTC. The encoded protein is CASRDRGKGYEQYF. The full variable domain, completed using reference TRBV5-1 and TRBJ2-7, is KAGVTQTPRYLIKTRGQQVTLSCSPISGHRSVSWYQQTPGQGLQFLFEYFSETQRNKGNFPGRFSGRQFSNSRSEMNVSTLELGDSALYLCASRDRGKGYEQYFGPGTRLTVT.

The chain is built from TRBV15 and TRBJ1-2, with 8 bases that match TRBD1. The germline CDR1 and CDR2 sequences are LNHNV and YYDKDF (reference sequence). The CDR3 runs to 14 residues. Trimming removed 3 bases from V and 7 bases from J; junction bases left unmatched: 7. CDR3 loop: CATSSPRTGSGYTF. CDR3 nucleotide sequence: TGTGCCACCAGCAGCCCCCGGACAGGGAGTGGCTACACCTTC.

This clonotype occurred a few times. The CDR3 sequence is CASSLLRGGTLFF. The CDR3 DNA reads TGTGCCAGCAGCTTATTAAGGGGCGGGACGCTGTTTTTT. The rearrangement uses TRBV7-3 and TRBJ1-4, with D tentatively TRBD1 (5 bases). This CDR3 contains 13 residues. Germline V gives CDR1 SGHTA, CDR2 FQGTGA. The ends were cut back, 2 bases at V and 14 bases at J, with 15 bases in the middle.

This chain joins TRBV6-2 or TRBV6-3 and TRBJ1-6, with a possible D match to TRBD1 (6 bases). The CDR3 consists of 15 residues. Germline V gene lookup returns CDR1 MNHEY and CDR2 SVGEGT. Trimming left V 6 bases short and J 7 bases short, with 16 bases between. CDR3 in amino acids: CASSTGTPANSPLHF. The DNA of the CDR3 is TGTGCCAGCAGCACCGGGACACCTGCCAATTCACCCCTCCACTTT.

This clonotype was seen a few times. V and J are TRBV5-1 and TRBJ1-1; TRBD1 matches at 8 bases. V was clipped by 5 bases and J by 1 base; unmatched bases: 4. Germline CDR1 reads SGHRS; CDR2 reads YFSETQ. The CDR3 totals 14 residues. The CDR3: CASRSGTGNTEAFF. The DNA for the CDR3 is TGCGCCAGCAGGTCCGGGACAGGGAACACTGAAGCTTTCTTT.

The rearrangement links TRBV20-1 to TRBJ2-7, with TRBD1 identical over 8 bases. Losses at the gene ends were 1 base for V and 4 bases for J; bases not matched to a gene: 3. Germline values: CDR1 DFQATT, CDR2 SNEGSKA (reference sequence). CDR3 length: 13 residues. The CDR3 spells CSARVTGAYEQYF. The CDR3 DNA sequence: TGCAGTGCTAGAGTGACAGGGGCGTACGAGCAGTACTTC.

V gene TRBV11-2 combines with J gene TRBJ2-1; the match to TRBD2 covers 9 bases. CDR3 length: 15 residues. CDR1 is SGHAT, CDR2 FQNNGV, per germline. With 1 base clipped from V and 9 bases from J, the junction kept 7 bases outside the gene matches. The CDR3 DNA sequence: TGTGCCAGCAGCTTAGTGGCGGGAGGGCCTCTTGAGCAGTTCTTC. This encodes CASSLVAGGPLEQFF. Variable domain in full (rest from reference TRBV11-2 and TRBJ2-1): EAGVAQSPRYKIIEKRQSVAFWCNPISGHATLYWYQQILGQGPKLLIQFQNNGVVDDSQLPKDRFSAERLKGVDSTLKIQPAKLEDSAVYLCASSLVAGGPLEQFFGPGTRLTVL.

The chain recombines TRBV6-6 with TRBJ2-2; perhaps TRBD2 as D (6 bases). Looked up from germline, CDR1 is MNHNY and CDR2 is SVGAGI (reference sequence). V was clipped by 7 bases and J by 5 bases, with 11 bases between them. The CDR3 runs to 13 residues. The CDR3 coding sequence is TGTGCCAGCACGCGGGGTGGGACCGGGGAGCTGTTTTTT. It codes for CASTRGGTGELFF.